These T cell receptor beta chains were read from a single sample in a study of technical replicates of blood from several donors. Sequencing was performed with immunoSEQ multiplex PCR; in TCRdb, only in-frame clones are kept and a portion is missing. The table shows around 84,000 clones, with approximately 97% occurring only once. Sample: T cells isolated from PBMCs. These receptors were obtained from a human donor in good health. The CDR3 runs from the conserved cysteine through the conserved F or W. The D gene is left open where the match is weak. A clone size is listed for some rows: how often the clone was seen (once, few, many), or a class if it is expanded.

D gene | J gene | V gene | clone size | CDR3 DNA | CDR3 protein
- | TRBJ2-2 | TRBV7-6 | - | TGTGCCAGCAGCTCAACAGGGTGGGGCAACACCGGGGAGCTGTTTTTT | CASSSTGWGNTGELFF
TRBD2 | TRBJ2-7 | TRBV18 | - | TGTGCCAGCTCACCACCAACTGCGGGAGGGCCTAATGAGCAGTACTTC | CASSPPTAGGPNEQYF
- | TRBJ1-2 | TRBV28 | - | TGTGCCAGCAGTTTAGTTACAGCCGTTAACTATGGCTACACCTTC | CASSLVTAVNYGYTF
TRBD2 | TRBJ2-3 | TRBV10-1 | - | TGCGCCAGCAGTGTTAGCGGGGGGACAGATACGCAGTATTTT | CASSVSGGTDTQYF
- | TRBJ1-2 | TRBV2 | - | TGTGCCAGCAGTGTAACAGGATTATATGGCTACACCTTC | CASSVTGLYGYTF
- | TRBJ1-4 | TRBV4-1 | - | TGCGCCAGCAGCCGTACAGGGTCGACTAATGAAAAACTGTTTTTT | CASSRTGSTNEKLFF
- | TRBJ1-2 | TRBV7-9 | - | TGTGCCAGCAGCTCAGGTCGGTACGGCAAATATGGCTACACCTTC | CASSSGRYGKYGYTF
- | TRBJ1-2 | TRBV30 | - | TGTGCCTGGACCCCACGGACAAACCTTTATGGCTACACCTTC | CAWTPRTNLYGYTF
- | TRBJ1-2 | TRBV6-4 | - | TGTGCCAGCAGTGACCGATCGGACAGTATCGGCTACACCTTC | CASSDRSDSIGYTF
TRBD2 | TRBJ2-3 | TRBV7-2 | - | TGTGCCAGCAGCTTAGTTAGCGGGAGGCCCGATACGCAGTATTTT | CASSLVSGRPDTQYF
TRBD1 | TRBJ2-7 | TRBV27 | - | TGTGCCAGCAGTAGAGCGGGACAGGGTCACGAGCAGTACTTC | CASSRAGQGHEQYF
TRBD2 | TRBJ2-3 | TRBV10-1 | - | TGCGCCAGCAGTGAGGCGGGGGGCACAGATACGCAGTATTTT | CASSEAGGTDTQYF
TRBD2 | TRBJ2-1 | TRBV6-1 | - | TGTGCCAGCAGTGAAGGGTACGGGACTAGCGGGAAAGCCTACAATGAGCAGTTCTTC | CASSEGYGTSGKAYNEQFF
- | TRBJ2-2 | TRBV18 | - | TGTGCCAGCTCACCTTCGAGGGCCGGGGAGCTGTTTTTT | CASSPSRAGELFF
- | TRBJ2-2 | TRBV11-3 | - | TGTGCCAGCCACCCCGGCACCGGGGAGCTGTTTTTT | CASHPGTGELFF
- | TRBJ2-1 | TRBV2 | - | TGTGCCAGCAGTGATTTGGGGGCGCGGCCCCACAATGAGCAGTTCTTC | CASSDLGARPHNEQFF
TRBD1 | TRBJ1-2 | TRBV4-1 | - | TGCGCCAGCAGCCCCCCGGGACAGAATACGTTGGGCTACACCTTC | CASSPPGQNTLGYTF
- | TRBJ1-2 | TRBV7-2 | - | TGTGCCAGCAGCTTAAGACCGTGGGGGCCCTACACCTTC | CASSLRPWGPYTF
- | TRBJ1-2 | TRBV30 | - | TGTGCCTGGGAGACGGGGGGAGGTGGCTACACCTTC | CAWETGGGGYTF
- | TRBJ1-1 | TRBV5-1 | - | TGCGCCAGCAGCTTGTTCACCCCGGGGGACACTGAAGCTTTCTTT | CASSLFTPGDTEAFF
- | TRBJ2-7 | TRBV28 | - | TGTGCCAGCAGTGAGGGGGTTCAAGGGAGCTACGAGCAGTACTTC | CASSEGVQGSYEQYF
- | TRBJ1-1 | TRBV27 | - | TGTGCCAGCAGTTTAAGCACGAACACTGAAGCTTTCTTT | CASSLSTNTEAFF
- | TRBJ1-4 | TRBV5-4 | - | TGTGCCAGCAGCCCAGCGGGACGGGGAAATGAAAAACTGTTTTTT | CASSPAGRGNEKLFF
TRBD1 | TRBJ1-1 | TRBV2 | once | TGTGCCAGCAGTGAACAGGGGGCATTGGACACTGAAGCTTTCTTT | CASSEQGALDTEAFF
- | TRBJ1-2 | TRBV7-2 | - | TGTGCCAGCAGCTTAAGGGAGAGTCAGTTGTATGGCTACACCTTC | CASSLRESQLYGYTF